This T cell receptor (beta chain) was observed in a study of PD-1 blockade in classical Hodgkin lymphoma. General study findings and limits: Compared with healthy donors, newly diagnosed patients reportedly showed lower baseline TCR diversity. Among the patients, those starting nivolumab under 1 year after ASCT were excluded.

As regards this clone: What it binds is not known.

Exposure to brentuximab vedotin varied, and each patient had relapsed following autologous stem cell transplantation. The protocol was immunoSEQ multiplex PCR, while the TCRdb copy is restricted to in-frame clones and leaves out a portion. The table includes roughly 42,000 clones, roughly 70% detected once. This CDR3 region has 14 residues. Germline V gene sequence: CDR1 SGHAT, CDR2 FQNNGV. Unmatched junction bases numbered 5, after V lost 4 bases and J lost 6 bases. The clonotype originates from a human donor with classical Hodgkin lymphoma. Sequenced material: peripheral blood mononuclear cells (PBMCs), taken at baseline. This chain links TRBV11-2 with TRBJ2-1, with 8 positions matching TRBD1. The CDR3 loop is CASSSSGTGNEQFF. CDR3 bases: TGTGCCAGCAGCTCTTCGGGGACAGGCAATGAGCAGTTCTTC.